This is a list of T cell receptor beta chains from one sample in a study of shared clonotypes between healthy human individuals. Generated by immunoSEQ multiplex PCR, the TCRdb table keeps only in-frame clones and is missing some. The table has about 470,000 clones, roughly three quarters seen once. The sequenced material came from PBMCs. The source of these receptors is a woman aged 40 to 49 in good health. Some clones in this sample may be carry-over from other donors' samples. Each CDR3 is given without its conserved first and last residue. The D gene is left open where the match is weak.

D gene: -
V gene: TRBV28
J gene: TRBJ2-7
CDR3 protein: ASSPPGAGYEQY

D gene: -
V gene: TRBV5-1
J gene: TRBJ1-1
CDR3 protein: ASETVENTEAF

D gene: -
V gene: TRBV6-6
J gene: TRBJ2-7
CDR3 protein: ASRRTALSYEQY

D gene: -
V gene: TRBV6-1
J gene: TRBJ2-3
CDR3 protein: ASKVAGTDTQY

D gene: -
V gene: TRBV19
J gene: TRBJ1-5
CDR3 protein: ASSGTLTQPQH

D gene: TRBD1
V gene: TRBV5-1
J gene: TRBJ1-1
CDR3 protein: ASSSDRVNTEAF

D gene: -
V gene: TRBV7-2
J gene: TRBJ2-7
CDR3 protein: ASSSSGWGRRAYEQY

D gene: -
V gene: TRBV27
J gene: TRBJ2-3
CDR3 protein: ASSLTGTDTQY

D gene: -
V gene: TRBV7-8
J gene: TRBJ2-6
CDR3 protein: ASSLGGGVSSGANVLT

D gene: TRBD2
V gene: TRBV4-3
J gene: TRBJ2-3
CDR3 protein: ASSQDGPSGSSDTQY

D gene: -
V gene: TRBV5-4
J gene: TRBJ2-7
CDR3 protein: ASSLDPSSYEQY

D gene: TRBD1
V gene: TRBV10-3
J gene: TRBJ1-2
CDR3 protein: AISEFTGGSGYGYT

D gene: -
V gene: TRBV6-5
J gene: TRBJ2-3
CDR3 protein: ATRWGGNGNTQY

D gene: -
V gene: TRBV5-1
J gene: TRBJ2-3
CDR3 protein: ASSLGLDRTDTQY

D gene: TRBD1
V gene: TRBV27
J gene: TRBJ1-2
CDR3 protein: ASSTWTGGVFSGYT

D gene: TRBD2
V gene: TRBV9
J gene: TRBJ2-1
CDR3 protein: ASSVGTSGRRVGNEQF

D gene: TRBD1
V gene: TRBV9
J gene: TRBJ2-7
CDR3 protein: ASSPQGDRTYEQY

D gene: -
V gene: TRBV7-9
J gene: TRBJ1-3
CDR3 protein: ASSLLGALEGNTIY

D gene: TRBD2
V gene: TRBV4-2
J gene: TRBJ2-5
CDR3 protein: ASSQDISGRQETQY

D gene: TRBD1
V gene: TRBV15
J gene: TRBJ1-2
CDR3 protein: ATSRPDRAHGYT

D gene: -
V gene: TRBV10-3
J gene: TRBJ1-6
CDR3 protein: AITGEGNSPLH

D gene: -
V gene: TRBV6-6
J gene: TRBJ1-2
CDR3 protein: ASSRPESNGYT

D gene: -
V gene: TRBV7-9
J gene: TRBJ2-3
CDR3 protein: ATRPATVDTQY

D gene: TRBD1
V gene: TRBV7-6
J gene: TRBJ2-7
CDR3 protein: ASSFLGQSLYEQY

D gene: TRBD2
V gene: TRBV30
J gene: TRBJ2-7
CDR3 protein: AWSVRRLAGDDPYEQY

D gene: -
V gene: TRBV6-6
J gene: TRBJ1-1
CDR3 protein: ASSRLSEGLTEAF

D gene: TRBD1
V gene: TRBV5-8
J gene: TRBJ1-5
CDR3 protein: ASSPAWGTGINQPQH

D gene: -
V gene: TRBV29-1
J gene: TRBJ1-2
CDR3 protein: SVDQGRVDGYT

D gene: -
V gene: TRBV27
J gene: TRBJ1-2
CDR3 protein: ASSGIPGYYGYT

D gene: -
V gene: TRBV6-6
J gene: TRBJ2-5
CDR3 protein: ASSPNFETQY

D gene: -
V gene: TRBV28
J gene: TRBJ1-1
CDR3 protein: ASSLGHRNTEAF

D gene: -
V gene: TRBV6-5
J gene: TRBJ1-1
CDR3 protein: ASSRKPGRDTEAF

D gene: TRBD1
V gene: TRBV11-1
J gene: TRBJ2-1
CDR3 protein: ASSLGTGTGVYNEQF

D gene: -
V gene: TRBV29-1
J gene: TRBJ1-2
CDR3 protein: SVYTNLQNYGYT

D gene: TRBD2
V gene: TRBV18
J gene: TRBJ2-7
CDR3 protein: ASSPGGSYEQY

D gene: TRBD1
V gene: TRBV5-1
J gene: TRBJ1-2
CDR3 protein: ASSVDRGRSGYT

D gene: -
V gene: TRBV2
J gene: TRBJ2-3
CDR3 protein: ASRETSSQADTQY

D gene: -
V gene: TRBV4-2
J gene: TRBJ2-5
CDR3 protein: ASSQEGRETQY

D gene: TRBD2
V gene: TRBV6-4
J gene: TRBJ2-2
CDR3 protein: ASSDSAGEAGELF

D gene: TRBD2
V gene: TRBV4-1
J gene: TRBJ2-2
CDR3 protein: ASSQDSGRADTGELF

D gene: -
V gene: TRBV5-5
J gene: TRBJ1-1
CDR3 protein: ASSLRRVGAEAF

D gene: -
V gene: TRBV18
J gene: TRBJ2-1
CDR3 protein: ASSPRTARGGNEQF

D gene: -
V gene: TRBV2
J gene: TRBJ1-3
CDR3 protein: ASLRTASGNTIY

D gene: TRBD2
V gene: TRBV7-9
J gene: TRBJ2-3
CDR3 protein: ASSSSSGRAADTQY

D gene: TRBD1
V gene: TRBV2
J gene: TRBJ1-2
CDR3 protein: ASSGGGTGVLYGYT

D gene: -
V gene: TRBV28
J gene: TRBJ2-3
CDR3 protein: ASSSYSDTQY

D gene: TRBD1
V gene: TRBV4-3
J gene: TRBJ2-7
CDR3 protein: ASSREQGRYEQY

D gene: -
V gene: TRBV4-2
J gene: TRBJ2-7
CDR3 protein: ASSQVFGEQY

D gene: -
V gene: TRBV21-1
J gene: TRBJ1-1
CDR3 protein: ASSRRTGTGGTEAF

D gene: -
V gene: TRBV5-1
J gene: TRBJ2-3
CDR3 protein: ASSLGEPSTDTQY

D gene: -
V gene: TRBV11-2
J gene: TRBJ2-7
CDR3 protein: ASSLGPYPTYEQY

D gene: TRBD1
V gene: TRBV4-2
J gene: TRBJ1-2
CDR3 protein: ASSQGSGQGYGYT

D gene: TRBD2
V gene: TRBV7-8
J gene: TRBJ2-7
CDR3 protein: ASSNLAGYSYEQY

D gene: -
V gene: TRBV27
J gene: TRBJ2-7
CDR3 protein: ASSLSTGVTDEQY

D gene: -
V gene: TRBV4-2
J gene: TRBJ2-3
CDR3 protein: ASSPGDGSTDTQY